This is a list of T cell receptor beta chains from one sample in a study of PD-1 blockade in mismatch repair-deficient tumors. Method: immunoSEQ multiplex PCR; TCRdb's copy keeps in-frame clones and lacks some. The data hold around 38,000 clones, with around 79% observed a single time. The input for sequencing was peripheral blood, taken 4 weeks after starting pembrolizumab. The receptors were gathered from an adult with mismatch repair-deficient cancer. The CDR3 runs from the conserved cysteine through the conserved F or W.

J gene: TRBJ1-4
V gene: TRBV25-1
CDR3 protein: CASSERGAGNEKLFF

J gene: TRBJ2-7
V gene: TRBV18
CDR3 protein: CATTASGSYEQYF

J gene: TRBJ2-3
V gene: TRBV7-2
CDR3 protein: CASSLADTDTQYF

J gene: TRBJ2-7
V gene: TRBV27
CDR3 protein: CASSRGLAASYEQYF

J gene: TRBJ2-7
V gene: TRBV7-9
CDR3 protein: CASSPYVGDEQYF

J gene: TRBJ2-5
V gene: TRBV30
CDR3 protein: CAWSHGLVGETQYF

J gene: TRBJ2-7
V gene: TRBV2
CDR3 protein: CASSGGRVRYEQYF

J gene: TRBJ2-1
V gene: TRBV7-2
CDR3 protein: CASSLYRGNEQFF

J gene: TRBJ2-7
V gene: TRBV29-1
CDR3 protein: CSAEDGQNYEQYF

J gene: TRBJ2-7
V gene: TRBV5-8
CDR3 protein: CASSLLGTSSQYF

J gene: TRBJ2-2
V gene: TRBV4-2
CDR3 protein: CASSQGLRDPGELFF

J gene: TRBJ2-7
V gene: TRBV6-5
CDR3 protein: CASRTLTYEQYF

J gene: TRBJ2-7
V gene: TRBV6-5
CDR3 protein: CASSQEQGPEQYF

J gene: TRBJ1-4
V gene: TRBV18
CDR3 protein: CASSPPSTPEKLFF

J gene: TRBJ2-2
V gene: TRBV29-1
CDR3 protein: CSISGGTGELFF

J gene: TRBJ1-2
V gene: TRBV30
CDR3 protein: CAWSDPPTAVYGYTF

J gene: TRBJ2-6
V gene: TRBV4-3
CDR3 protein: CASSQEGGGGANVLTF

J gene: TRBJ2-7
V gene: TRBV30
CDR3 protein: CAWSARQGETQYYEQYF